This T cell receptor beta chain was captured in a study of T cell responses to AZD1222 COVID-19 vaccine. Study in general: Second-dose schedules of about 4 or about 12 weeks were combined.

Using immunoSEQ multiplex PCR, the repertoire was profiled, and TCRdb retains in-frame clones only, with some absent. Of about 99,000 clones listed, around nine tenths are singletons. This clone was detected only once. The CDR3 has 15 residues. Germline CDR1 is SGHVS and CDR2 is FQNEAQ. Trimming pared 5 bases from V and 2 bases from J, leaving 13 bases between. This specimen was peripheral blood, taken on day 0 of AZD1222 vaccination. The sequence derives from an adult in good health. The V gene is TRBV7-8, the J gene TRBJ1-5; unclear D gene. For the CDR3, the DNA is TGTGCCAGCAGCCATTCGAGGGAAGGCAATCAGCCCCAGCATTTT. Translation gives CASSHSREGNQPQHF.